The entry below describes one T cell receptor beta chain. The target of this receptor is not known. No base quality values were provided; no much bigger clone lies one nucleotide off. The germline V gene encodes CDR1 SEHNR and CDR2 FQNEAQ (reference sequence). Trimming costs V 5 bases and J 2 bases, and their ends lie 12 bases apart. The CDR3 spans 14 residues, from the cysteine through the phenylalanine. Only the CDR3 portion is preserved as DNA: 42 bases, with reading frame beginning at the first base. This sample was included in a study of identical twins (dated by TCRdb to the mid-2010s). In terms of the full investigation: TCR alpha and beta repertoires from monozygotic twins, unrelated adults of various ages and cord blood were deep-sequenced to test whether fetal clonotypes persist. To rule out contamination, replicate twin experiments were performed at different times with different library preparation protocols. The full study reports these points: In beta out-of-frame sequences, excess twin sharing was weaker, because having fewer shared sequences lowered the signal-to-noise ratio. Compared with coincidental sharing between unrelated individuals, out-of-frame TCR alpha sequences shared between twins had an excess of sequences with low generation probability. Because the same donors could not be followed over many years, conclusions were based on cross-sectional statistical analysis. Abundant cord blood beta clonotypes had fewer insertions, young adult naive repertoires showed a similar but weaker trend, and memory repertoires showed no such trend. Out-of-frame TCR alpha sharing in monozygotic twins was systematically underestimated by recombination models, whereas sharing between unrelated individuals was in agreement with the recombination models. Invariant T cells such as MAIT and iNKT could partly confound zero-insertion analyses, though diverse VJ usage argued against this for most clonotypes.

Library method: 5' RACE. Sequenced on an Illumina HiSeq 2000. Template switching introduced a universal primer binding site; the final cDNA contained a unique molecular identifier, enabling accurate counting of TCR cDNA molecules. First-strand cDNA for TCR alpha and beta chains was synthesized from specific primers in the conserved constant-segment region. To control for contamination, every cDNA library was double barcoded, receiving both a SMART-Mk sample barcode and Illumina barcodes. Two successive PCR steps introduced TruSeq adapter sequences along with Illumina sample barcodes. TCR alpha and beta cDNA libraries were sequenced on the Illumina HiSeq platform with custom primers. The original pipeline was this. Unique molecular identifiers were extracted from raw reads with MiGEC, and CDR3 positions were determined with MiXCR. Recombination models were inferred per individual with the repgenHMM and IGoR tools using an EM algorithm. Shared clonotype analysis was performed with the tcR package in R, normalizing sharing by the product of cloneset sizes. To study raw recombination without the effects of thymic and clonal selection, out-of-frame nonproductive sequences were analyzed. Through fastp at Q25 and MiXCR, TCRdb rebuilt clones from the public reads, retaining in-frame beta chains. Each record represents a unique CDR3 protein, reported with the most common genes and DNA among its rows. TCRdb, rather than the study authors, made the V and J calls. The sample records fewer than 350,000 distinct CDR3 sequences, about 8.3% of which are singletons. The top ten constitute more than 2% of the sample.

All donors were healthy Caucasians. Three pairs of female monozygotic twins, all aged roughly 18 to 30 years, made up the twin cohort. Miltenyi CD45RO+ enrichment and human naive T-cell isolation kits were used to isolate memory (CD45RO+) and naive T cells from PBMC. These data also featured in a second study, about yellow fever vaccine responses in identical twins. As that second study puts it: According to the authors, the vaccine-induced T cell response in identical twins seemed to be partly convergent and partly specific to each individual. In identical twins, the study followed T cell clones that responded to the vaccine with precision.

The chain is encoded by TRBV7-9 joined to TRBJ1-1; no D gene can be assigned with confidence. The sequence came from a woman between 18 and 29 years old in good health. The sequencing sample was made of memory (CD45RO+) T cells sorted from blood. Per the publication, the cell subset or site label means: CD45RO+ enriched T cells. The bases read TGTGCCAGCAGCCTAGAGGGCACAAACACTGAAGCTTTCTTT. Translated, this is CASSLEGTNTEAFF. Where the CDR3 stops, the reference TRBV7-9 and TRBJ1-1 genes take over; the full variable domain is DTGVSQNPRHKITKRGQNVTFRCDPISEHNRLYWYRQTLGQGPEFLTYFQNEAQLEKSRLLSDRFSAERPKGSFSTLEIQRTEQGDSAMYLCASSLEGTNTEAFFGQGTRLTVV.